Following are 27 T cell receptor beta chains from one sample sequenced in a study of CD8 T cells in Susac syndrome. RNA was extracted with the RNeasy kit, and a quantity of 0.5 to 1 ug was reverse transcribed using random hexamers. In TCRdb, the immunoSEQ multiplex PCR reads were re-called with MiXCR into one record per CDR3 protein. The sample yields over 80,000 distinct CDR3 sequences, approximately 93% seen once. The sequenced sample was CD8+ T cells from PBMCs. These receptor sequences come from a human donor with Susac syndrome.

CDR3 region: CASSQDSGSDTEAFF. DNA for the CDR3: TGTGCCAGCAGCCAAGATTCCGGGTCGGACACTGAAGCTTTCTTT. The chain joins TRBV4-2 to TRBJ1-1; no reliable D call. The germline V gene has CDR1 LGHNA and CDR2 YNFKEQ. This CDR3 has 15 residues. V was pared by 0 bases and J by 3 bases, with 11 bases between.

In this sample, this clonotype turned up a few times. The V gene is TRBV19, the J gene TRBJ2-7, with 7 bases lining up with TRBD2. V shed 6 bases and J 2 bases; nucleotides not matched to a gene: 4. The germline V gene encodes CDR1 LNHDA and CDR2 SQIVND (reference sequence). The CDR3 has 13 residues. CDR3 loop: CASRPGLTYEQYF. Here the CDR3 DNA reads TGTGCCAGTAGGCCGGGACTAACCTACGAGCAGTACTTC. The variable domain in full, completed from reference TRBV19 and TRBJ2-7, reads DGGITQSPKYLFRKEGQNVTLSCEQNLNHDAMYWYRQDPGQGLRLIYYSQIVNDFQKGDIAEGYSVSREKKESFPLTVTSAQKNPTAFYLCASRPGLTYEQYFGPGTRLTVT.

The chain carries TRBV3-1 and TRBJ1-1; D is unclear. V lost 1 base and J 1 base, leaving 7 bases between the germline ends. This CDR3 spans 14 amino acids. Per germline, CDR1 LGHDT and CDR2 YNNKEL (reference sequence). In nucleotides, the CDR3 is TGTGCCAGCAGCCAAGCTGGATCGAACACTGAAGCTTTCTTT. Translating it yields CASSQAGSNTEAFF.

The V call is TRBV3-1, the J call TRBJ2-5; D is perhaps TRBD1 or TRBD2 (5 bases each). The CDR3 contains 15 residues. CDR1 and CDR2 from the germline V gene are LGHDT and YNNKEL (reference sequence). V was shortened by 0 bases and J by 5 bases, with 13 bases between the two germline ends. DNA for the CDR3: TGTGCCAGCAGCCAAGACGGGGACCCGAGGGAGACCCAGTACTTC. This encodes CASSQDGDPRETQYF.

The J gene is TRBJ2-1, the V gene TRBV7-9, with D maybe TRBD2 (5 bases). The CDR3 runs to 12 residues. Per germline, CDR1 SEHNR and CDR2 FQNEAQ (reference sequence). Trimming took off 6 bases at V and 9 bases at J, with 12 bases between the two ends. In DNA, the CDR3 is TGTGCCAGCAGACAGACGGGGATTGAGCAGTTCTTC. Encoded protein: CASRQTGIEQFF.

The chain recombines TRBV5-1 with TRBJ2-7, with D possibly matching TRBD2 (6 bases). This CDR3 is 15 amino acids long. Trimming pared 0 bases from V and 2 bases from J, leaving 12 bases between. Looked up from germline, CDR1 is SGHRS and CDR2 is YFSETQ. CDR3 in amino acids: CASSLVGGRPYEQYF. The CDR3, as DNA: TGCGCCAGCAGCTTGGTTGGGGGGAGACCCTACGAGCAGTACTTC.

The chain couples TRBV3-1 to TRBJ1-1; D gene ambiguous. This CDR3 is 13 amino acids long. Germline loops: CDR1 LGHDT, CDR2 YNNKEL (reference sequence). The V end was cut by 0 bases, the J end by 2 bases, with 4 bases between. The CDR3 DNA is TGTGCCAGCAGCCAAGATATAAACACTGAAGCTTTCTTT. Translated, it gives CASSQDINTEAFF.

V gene TRBV4-3 combines with J gene TRBJ2-3; possibly TRBD1 for D (8 bases). CDR3 size: 17 residues. CDR1 LGHNA and CDR2 YSLEER come from the germline V gene. V was clipped by 5 bases and J by 1 base, with 19 bases between them. As DNA, the CDR3 is TGCGCCAGCAGCTGGCAAAAAGCGGGACAGGGCACAGATACGCAGTATTTT. It codes for CASSWQKAGQGTDTQYF.

The chain carries TRBV3-1 and TRBJ2-5; 8 positions match TRBD1. Trimming took 4 bases from V and 3 from J; bases not matched to a gene: 7. This CDR3 region has 15 residues. Germline V gene data show CDR1 as LGHDT and CDR2 as YNNKEL (reference sequence). The CDR3 bases are TGTGCCAGCAGCCCAAACGGACAGGGCGAAGAGACCCAGTACTTC. Protein: CASSPNGQGEETQYF.

The J gene is TRBJ2-1, the V gene TRBV9; no clear D gene. CDR1 and CDR2 (germline): SGDLS, YYNGEE. The CDR3 spans 14 residues. With 4 bases removed from V and 8 bases from J, the gap between germline ends came to 16 bases. The CDR3 spells CASSLGLLMDEQFF. The CDR3 DNA reads TGTGCCAGCAGCTTGGGCCTCCTAATGGATGAGCAGTTCTTC.

This clonotype appeared a single time. This rearrangement joins TRBV11-2 to TRBJ2-5; 7 bases are a match to TRBD2. The germline V gene has CDR1 SGHAT and CDR2 FQNNGV. V lost 5 bases to trimming and J lost 1 base; unmatched junction nucleotides: 1. The CDR3 is 13 residues long. CDR3 residues: CASSLAVQETQYF. DNA for the CDR3: TGTGCCAGCAGCCTAGCGGTCCAAGAGACCCAGTACTTC.

The table lists this clonotype with a count of one. The chain joins TRBV5-1 to TRBJ1-2; D call uncertain. The CDR3 has 15 amino acids. Trimming shortened V by 0 bases and J by 3 bases, and 12 bases separated the two germline ends. Germline V gene sequence: CDR1 SGHRS, CDR2 YFSETQ. This CDR3 is CASSLGWGSDYGYTF. The CDR3 DNA sequence: TGCGCCAGCAGCTTGGGATGGGGTAGCGACTATGGCTACACCTTC.

The CDR3 nucleotides read TGTGCCAGTAGTATCAGGGGTACCGACACTGAAGCTTTCTTT. Translation: CASSIRGTDTEAFF. The rearrangement uses TRBV19 and TRBJ1-1, with a weak D call TRBD1 (6 bases). V shed 3 bases and J shed 3 bases, with 11 bases lying between them. CDR1 and CDR2 (germline): LNHDA, SQIVND (reference sequence). The CDR3 contains 14 residues.

This clonotype was found once. This rearrangement joins TRBV2 to TRBJ2-5; a weak D match, TRBD2 (6 bases). This CDR3 region has 14 residues. The germline V and J ends were trimmed by 1 base and 3 bases, with 9 bases remaining between them. Germline CDR1 SNHLY, CDR2 FYNNEI. This CDR3 is CASSEDWGEETQYF. CDR3 nucleotides: TGTGCCAGCAGTGAAGATTGGGGGGAAGAGACCCAGTACTTC.

This sequence joins TRBV7-8 and TRBJ2-7; weak D call: TRBD2 (6 bases). Germline CDR1 reads SGHVS; CDR2 reads FQNEAQ. The CDR3 length is 18 residues. Trimming took 5 bases from V and 0 from J, leaving 23 bases between them. CDR3 protein: CASSATFSGLPSSYEQYF. The CDR3 DNA sequence: TGTGCCAGCAGCGCGACCTTCTCGGGACTCCCAAGCTCCTACGAGCAGTACTTC. The whole variable domain, remainder taken from reference TRBV7-8 and TRBJ2-7, is GAGVSQSPRYKVAKRGQDVALRCDPISGHVSLFWYQQALGQGPEFLTYFQNEAQLDKSGLPSDRFFAERPEGSVSTLKIQRTQQEDSAVYLCASSATFSGLPSSYEQYFGPGTRLTVT.

The rearrangement joins TRBV4-1 to TRBJ1-3; D not resolved. Germline-derived CDR1 and CDR2 are MGHRA and YSYEKL. Deletions cut 1 base from V and 2 bases from J, with 9 bases between. The CDR3 runs to 15 residues. The CDR3 nucleotides are TGCGCCAGCAGCCAAGGGGATCTGACTGGAAACACCATATATTTT. Amino acids: CASSQGDLTGNTIYF.

This chain connects TRBV28 to TRBJ2-4; D is uncertain. The CDR3 contains 15 residues. In germline, CDR1 is MDHEN, CDR2 SYDVKM. Trimming took off 5 bases at V and 3 bases at J, with 14 bases between the two ends. The CDR3 sequence: CASSPRKELKNIQYF. The CDR3 bases are TGTGCCAGCAGTCCTCGGAAGGAGCTCAAAAACATTCAGTACTTC.

J is TRBJ2-7 and V is TRBV5-8, with D unresolved. Germline loops: CDR1 SGHTS, CDR2 YDEGEE. This CDR3 has 11 amino acids. Trimming stripped 3 bases from V and 11 bases from J, with 12 bases between. As DNA, the CDR3 is TGTGCCAGCAGCTCAATTTCTGGGAAGTACTTC. It codes for CASSSISGKYF. Variable domain in full (rest from reference TRBV5-8 and TRBJ2-7): EAGVTQSPTHLIKTRGQQATLRCSPISGHTSVYWYQQALGLGLQFLLWYDEGEERNRGNFPPRFSGRQFPNYSSELNVNALELEDSALYLCASSSISGKYFGPGTRLTVT.

In its sample, this clonotype was seen once. V usage is TRBV15 and J usage is TRBJ2-7, with D perhaps TRBD2 (6 bases). Germline CDR1 reads LNHNV; CDR2 reads YYDKDF (reference sequence). The CDR3 sequence is 14 residues long. V lost 5 bases, J lost 1 base, and 12 bases lay in between. As DNA, the CDR3 is TGTGCCACCAGCCAAGGCCGGGGGTCCTACGAGCAGTACTTC. Translating gives CATSQGRGSYEQYF.

The chain employs TRBV5-1 and TRBJ2-1; possible D gene TRBD1, 6 bases. Germline CDR1 and CDR2: SGHRS and YFSETQ. Trimming cost V 7 bases and J 0 bases, with 14 bases left between them. This CDR3 has 15 amino acids. CDR3 residues: CASGQLPGSYNEQFF. Written as DNA, the CDR3 is TGCGCCAGCGGACAGTTGCCGGGCTCCTACAATGAGCAGTTCTTC.

The CDR3 region is CASKKTGSYGANVLTF. The CDR3, as DNA: TGTGCCAGCAAGAAGACAGGATCTTATGGGGCCAACGTCCTGACTTTC. The chain recombines TRBV27 with TRBJ2-6; D is perhaps TRBD1 (6 bases). Trimming took 7 bases from V and 3 from J, leaving 16 bases between them. Germline V CDR1 and CDR2: MNHEY, SMNVEV (reference sequence). The CDR3 has 16 amino acids.

V is TRBV11-2 and J is TRBJ2-1; possibly TRBD2 for D (6 bases). The CDR3 is 16 residues long. V shed 5 bases and J shed 0 bases, with 14 bases lying between them. Germline loops: CDR1 SGHAT, CDR2 FQNNGV. As DNA, the CDR3 is TGTGCCAGCAGCCCCCTTAGCGGATACTCCTACAATGAGCAGTTCTTC. Residues: CASSPLSGYSYNEQFF.

The chain carries TRBV5-1 and TRBJ2-4, with D maybe TRBD1 (7 bases). The CDR3 is made up of 15 amino acids. Germline V CDR1 and CDR2: SGHRS, YFSETQ. V was trimmed by 4 bases and J by 8 bases, leaving 19 bases between them. CDR3 nucleotides: TGCGCCAGCAGCCCAGGAGGGGGCGATGGGGACATTCAGTACTTC. Residues: CASSPGGGDGDIQYF. Variable domain in full (rest from reference TRBV5-1 and TRBJ2-4): KAGVTQTPRYLIKTRGQQVTLSCSPISGHRSVSWYQQTPGQGLQFLFEYFSETQRNKGNFPGRFSGRQFSNSRSEMNVSTLELGDSALYLCASSPGGGDGDIQYFGAGTRLSVL.

The chain has TRBV7-8 and TRBJ2-6; 10 bases are shared with TRBD1. Trimming removed 5 bases from V and 4 bases from J; junction bases left unmatched: 8. There are 17 residues in the CDR3. The germline CDR1 and CDR2 sequences are SGHVS and FQNEAQ. CDR3 protein: CASSTRDRGSGANVLTF. The CDR3 region has the DNA TGTGCCAGCAGCACCCGGGACAGGGGTTCCGGGGCCAACGTCCTGACTTTC.

The chain joins TRBV12-3 or TRBV12-4 to TRBJ2-4; 8 positions match TRBD2. J lost 8 bases, V lost 4 bases, and 7 bases had no gene match. The CDR3 totals 14 residues. The DNA for the CDR3 is TGTGCCAGCAGTTGGCGGGGGGCTTTAGACATTCAGTACTTC. Translating it yields CASSWRGALDIQYF.

About this clonotype: Germline and junction disagree at one end, which may indicate a read error. The V and J genes are TRBV7-2 and TRBJ2-7, with D hard to call. Germline V gene lookup returns CDR1 SGHTA and CDR2 FQGNSA. This CDR3 is 12 amino acids long. The CDR3 DNA reads TGTGCTAGCAGCTTAGTCGGCGACGAGCAGTACTTC. This encodes CASSLVGDEQYF.

V is TRBV7-9 and J is TRBJ2-2, with unresolved D. CDR3 size: 12 residues. From germline, CDR1 is SEHNR and CDR2 FQNEAQ (reference sequence). With 6 bases removed from V and 8 bases from J, the gap between germline ends came to 10 bases. This CDR3 is CASRPSKGELFF. CDR3 bases: TGTGCCAGCAGGCCCTCCAAAGGGGAGCTGTTTTTT. The entire variable domain, with the rest obtained from reference TRBV7-9 and TRBJ2-2, is as follows: DTGVSQNPRHKITKRGQNVTFRCDPISEHNRLYWYRQTLGQGPEFLTYFQNEAQLEKSRLLSDRFSAERPKGSFSTLEIQRTEQGDSAMYLCASRPSKGELFFGEGSRLTVL.